Given below is one TCR beta chain in context. Its antigen is not identified. Sequencing targeted TCR beta in T cells from blood (CD8+ and CD4+). Negative isolation was used for CD8+ and CD4+ T cells and FACS enrichment for TEMRA cells. This specimen comes from a study of CD8 T cells in Susac syndrome. Findings of the study overall: As acknowledged by the study, its TCR sequencing and HLA analysis included a relatively small number of individuals.

The CDR3 totals 16 residues. The germline V and J ends were trimmed by 6 bases and 0 bases, with 15 bases remaining between them. CDR1 and CDR2 from the germline V gene are MDHEN and SYDVKM. RNA was extracted with the RNeasy kit, and a quantity of about 0.45 to 1 ug was reverse transcribed using random hexamers. It was immunoSEQ multiplex PCR that amplified TCR beta CDR3 across 54 Vbeta and 13 Jbeta. TCRdb used MiXCR to reprocess the immunoSEQ multiplex PCR reads, holding one entry per CDR3 protein. In the table there are fewer than 200,000 distinct CDR3 sequences, approximately 93% of which are singletons.

This TCR came from a human donor in good health. The V and J genes are TRBV28 and TRBJ1-3, with no clear D. The sample consisted of CD4+ T cells from PBMCs. In nucleotides, the CDR3 is TGTGCCAGCAGAGGGCAGACCGTTGGCTCTGGAAACACCATATATTTT. It is translated as CASRGQTVGSGNTIYF.